A single sample gave rise to the 16 T cell receptor beta chains below, sequenced in a study of blood T cells in healthy people across ages. Through a sample-barcoded 5' primer and a J-beta primer mix, a second PCR was run for 7 to 11 cycles. One entry per CDR3 protein, called by TCRdb with MiXCR from the 5' RACE reads. The sample records some 1.5 million distinct CDR3 sequences, about 30% being singletons. The sequenced sample was blood. These receptors were taken from a woman in her 30s in good health.

In this sample, this clonotype turned up a few times. The rearrangement joins TRBV4-2 to TRBJ2-7, with TRBD1 matching 8 bases. The CDR3 has 16 residues. Trimming took 0 bases from V and 5 from J; bases not matched to a gene: 9. Per germline, CDR1 LGHNA and CDR2 YNFKEQ. As DNA, the CDR3 is TGTGCCAGCAGCCAAGAATCGCGACAGGGGATGAACGAGCAGTACTTC. It codes for CASSQESRQGMNEQYF.

This clonotype was observed a few times. The chain joins TRBV10-2 to TRBJ2-7; 9 positions match TRBD1. CDR1 WSHSY and CDR2 SAAADI come from the germline V gene. CDR3 length equals 14 residues. V lost 6 bases to trimming and J lost 4 bases; unmatched junction nucleotides: 7. The CDR3 reads CASRPRTGDYEQYF. The DNA for the CDR3 is TGCGCCAGCAGACCCAGGACAGGGGATTACGAGCAGTACTTC.

The chain employs TRBV20-1 and TRBJ1-6; D is perhaps TRBD1 (5 bases). Germline-derived CDR1 and CDR2 are DFQATT and SNEGSKA (reference sequence). The V and J ends lost 1 base and 11 bases respectively, with 18 bases between them. The CDR3 spans 15 residues. CDR3 loop: CSARGGQSGPAPLHF. In DNA, the CDR3 is TGCAGTGCTAGAGGGGGCCAGTCCGGTCCGGCACCCCTCCACTTT.

As regards this clonotype: The junction departs from the called germline gene at one end, perhaps through a read error. This sequence joins TRBV3-1 and TRBJ1-2; 7 nucleotides align to TRBD1. Germline CDR1 reads LGHDT; CDR2 reads YNNKEL (reference sequence). This CDR3 has 15 amino acids. The CDR3 nucleotides are TGTACCAGCAGCCTCAGAGATACAGGGGCCTATGGCTACACCTTC. Protein sequence: CTSSLRDTGAYGYTF.

The chain couples TRBV7-8 to TRBJ2-3, with 7 bases that match TRBD2. The CDR3 loop spans 15 amino acids. Germline values: CDR1 SGHVS, CDR2 FQNEAQ. J was trimmed by 5 bases and V by 2 bases; bases with no gene match: 7. The CDR3 DNA is TGTGCCAGCAGCTTAAGAGGCGGGAGAGGAGATACGCAGTATTTT. Encoded protein: CASSLRGGRGDTQYF.

The J gene is TRBJ2-1, the V gene TRBV12-3 or TRBV12-4, with D perhaps matching TRBD2 (6 bases). Trimming left V 4 bases short and J 8 bases short, with 12 bases between. The CDR3 totals 13 residues. The CDR3 bases are TGTGCCAGCAGTTGGGGGAGGAGGGATGAGCAGTTCTTC. It translates to CASSWGRRDEQFF.

This clonotype turned up a few times. This chain joins TRBV20-1 and TRBJ1-6; 10 bases line up with TRBD1. The V gene's germline CDR1 is DFQATT and CDR2 SNEGSKA (reference sequence). The V and J ends lost 2 bases and 8 bases, in that order; junction bases with no gene match: 6. This CDR3 spans 15 amino acids. DNA for the CDR3: TGCAGTGCTAGAACTGGGACAGGGGAATATTCACCCCTCCACTTT. Protein sequence: CSARTGTGEYSPLHF.

There are many counts of this clonotype. The V gene is TRBV20-1, the J gene TRBJ2-1, with D possibly TRBD2 on 5 matching bases. The CDR3 runs to 13 residues. The germline CDR1 and CDR2 sequences are DFQATT and SNEGSKA (reference sequence). V was pared by 4 bases and J by 12 bases, with 19 bases between. CDR3 protein: CSAKRGGPSGQFF. The DNA for the CDR3 is TGCAGTGCTAAAAGAGGCGGGCCCAGTGGGCAGTTCTTC.

This clonotype appeared many times. V is TRBV7-3 and J is TRBJ2-7; D is perhaps TRBD2 (5 bases). The V end lost 4 bases, the J end lost 5 bases, and 9 bases lay between the germline ends. This CDR3 comprises 12 residues. Germline lookup yields CDR1 SGHTA and CDR2 FQGTGA. The chain's CDR3 is CASSSPGDEQYF. In nucleotides, the CDR3 is TGTGCCAGCAGCTCCCCCGGGGACGAGCAGTACTTC.

This clonotype was seen at least ten times. The rearrangement uses TRBV6-5 and TRBJ2-3, with 8 bases fitting TRBD1. Germline V gene lookup returns CDR1 MNHEY and CDR2 SVGAGI. Trimming at V came to 0 bases and at J to 7 bases, leaving 9 bases not matched to a gene. The CDR3 is made up of 16 amino acids. CDR3 in DNA: TGTGCCAGCAGTTACTCCGGGACAGGCTCATTTAATACGCAGTATTTT. This codes for CASSYSGTGSFNTQYF.

On this clonotype itself: A clone one base away is much larger, so this may be a read error. The chain couples TRBV20-1 to TRBJ1-4; 7 bases map to TRBD1. V shed 5 bases, J shed 8 bases, and the junction held 5 bases outside the gene matches. Germline CDR1 reads DFQATT; CDR2 reads SNEGSKA (reference sequence). This CDR3 spans 12 amino acids. Here the CDR3 reads CSAGRGIEKLFF. Here the CDR3 DNA reads TGCAGTGCTGGCAGGGGGATAGAAAAACTGTTTTTT.

A single count supports this clonotype. The chain has TRBV7-6 and TRBJ2-4; the match to TRBD1 covers 8 bases. The assigned J gene may be wrong: the sequence end matches TRBJ2-5 better. The CDR3 covers 17 residues. Germline values: CDR1 SGHVS, CDR2 FNYEAQ. CDR3 sequence reads: CASSLGRTGLRKETQYF. The DNA of the CDR3 is TGTGCCAGCAGCTTAGGGAGGACAGGGTTGAGAAAAGAGACCCAGTACTTC.

The chain links TRBV30 to TRBJ2-6, with D possibly called TRBD1 or TRBD2 (5 bases each). Per the germline V gene, CDR1 is GTSNPN and CDR2 is SVGIG (reference sequence). With 3 bases removed from V and 0 bases from J, the gap between germline ends came to 6 bases. The length of the CDR3 is 14 residues. CDR3 sequence (DNA): TGTGCCTGGAGCGGGGCCTCTGGGGCCAACGTCCTGACTTTC. This encodes CAWSGASGANVLTF. Based on the CDR3 plus reference TRBV30 and TRBJ2-6, the full variable domain is SQTIHQWPATLVQPVGSPLSLECTVEGTSNPNLYWYRQAAGRGLQLLFYSVGIGQISSEVPQNLSASRPQDRQFILSSKKLLLSDSGFYLCAWSGASGANVLTFGAGSRLTVL.

This chain joins TRBV28 and TRBJ1-2, with D perhaps TRBD1 (6 bases). Germline V gene lookup returns CDR1 MDHEN and CDR2 SYDVKM. This CDR3 is 13 amino acids long. Deletions cut 7 bases from V and 4 bases from J, with 13 bases between. The CDR3 nucleotides are TGTGCCAGCACCGAATTCAGGGGCTATGGCTACACCTTC. Its translation: CASTEFRGYGYTF.

This clonotype was seen repeatedly, ten times or more. The chain employs TRBV7-2 and TRBJ1-2, with TRBD1 matching over 7 bases. In germline, CDR1 is SGHTA, CDR2 FQGNSA. This CDR3 comprises 16 residues. Germline trimming cut 0 bases from V and 4 bases from J; bases unmatched to any gene: 8. The CDR3 bases are TGTGCCAGCAGCTTAGCGCGCTCAGGGGGGGGCTATGGCTACACCTTC. It yields the protein CASSLARSGGGYGYTF.

This clonotype was observed a handful of times. The V call is TRBV6-2 or TRBV6-3, the J call TRBJ2-7, with D hard to call. CDR3 length: 12 amino acids. V lost 5 bases and J 10 bases, leaving 15 bases between the germline ends. The germline V gene has CDR1 MNHEY and CDR2 SVGEGT. CDR3 sequence reads: CASSRNPEAQYF. The CDR3 DNA is TGTGCCAGCAGTAGAAATCCAGAGGCCCAGTACTTC.